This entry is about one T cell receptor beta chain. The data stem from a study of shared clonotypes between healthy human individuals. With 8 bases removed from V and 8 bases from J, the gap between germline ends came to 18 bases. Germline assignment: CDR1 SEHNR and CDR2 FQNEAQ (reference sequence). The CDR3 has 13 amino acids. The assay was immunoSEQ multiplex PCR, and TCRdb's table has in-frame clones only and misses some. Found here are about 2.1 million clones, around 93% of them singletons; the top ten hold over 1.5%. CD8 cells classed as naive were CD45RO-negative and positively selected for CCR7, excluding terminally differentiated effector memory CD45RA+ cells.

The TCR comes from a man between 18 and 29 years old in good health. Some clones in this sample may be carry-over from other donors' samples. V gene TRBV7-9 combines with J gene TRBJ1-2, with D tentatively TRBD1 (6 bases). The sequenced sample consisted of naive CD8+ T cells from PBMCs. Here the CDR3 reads CASLQGTAGGYTF. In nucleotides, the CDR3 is TGTGCCAGCCTACAGGGAACCGCTGGAGGCTACACCTTC.